A few counts support the clone carrying this T cell receptor (beta chain). Its matching antigen is unknown. These data come from a study of CD8+ T cells in alopecia areata. Overall study context: The study gave treated patients oral tofacitinib at 5 to 10 mg twice daily. Whole-study results and caveats: Higher clonality was seen in lesional scalp than in normal scalp, especially in alopecia totalis/universalis.

Looked up from germline, CDR1 is MNHEY and CDR2 is SMNVEV (reference sequence). The CDR3 is 15 residues long. Trimming shortened V by 5 bases and J by 4 bases, and 17 bases separated the two germline ends. RNA extraction and reverse transcription yielded cDNA as sequencing template. Assay: immunoSEQ multiplex PCR; the TCRdb copy retains only in-frame clones and omits some. This sample has 130,000 or so clones, with 49% found just once. The TCR was taken from a human donor with alopecia areata. This rearrangement joins TRBV27 to TRBJ1-2; maybe TRBD1 (6 bases). This material consisted of CD8+ T cells sorted from blood, taken at week 0. CDR3 nucleotides: TGTGCCAGCAGTCTTTGGGGGGCTGGGGGCTATGGCTACACCTTC. It encodes CASSLWGAGGYGYTF.